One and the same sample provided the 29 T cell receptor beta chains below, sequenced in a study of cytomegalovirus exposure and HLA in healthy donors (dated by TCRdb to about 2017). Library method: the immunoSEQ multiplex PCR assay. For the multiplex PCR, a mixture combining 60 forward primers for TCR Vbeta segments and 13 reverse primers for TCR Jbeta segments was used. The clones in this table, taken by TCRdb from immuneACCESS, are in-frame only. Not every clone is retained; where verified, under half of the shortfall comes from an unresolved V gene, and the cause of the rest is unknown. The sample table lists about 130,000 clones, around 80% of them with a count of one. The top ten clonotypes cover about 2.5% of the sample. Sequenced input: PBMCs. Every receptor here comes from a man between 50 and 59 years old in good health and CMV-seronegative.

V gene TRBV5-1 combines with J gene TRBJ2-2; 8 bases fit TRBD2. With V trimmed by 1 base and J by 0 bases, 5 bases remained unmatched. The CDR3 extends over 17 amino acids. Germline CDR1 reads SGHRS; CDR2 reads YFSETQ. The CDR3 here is CASSLMIAGSNTGELFF. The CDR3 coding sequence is TGCGCCAGCAGCTTGATGATAGCGGGGTCGAACACCGGGGAGCTGTTTTTT.

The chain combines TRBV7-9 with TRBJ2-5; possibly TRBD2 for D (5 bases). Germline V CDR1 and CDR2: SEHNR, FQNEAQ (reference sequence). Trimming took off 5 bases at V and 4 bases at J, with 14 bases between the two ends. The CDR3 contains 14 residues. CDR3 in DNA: TGTGCCAGCAGCCCCCGGGGTATAGGAGAGACCCAGTACTTC. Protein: CASSPRGIGETQYF. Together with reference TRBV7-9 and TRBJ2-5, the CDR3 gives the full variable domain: DTGVSQNPRHKITKRGQNVTFRCDPISEHNRLYWYRQTLGQGPEFLTYFQNEAQLEKSRLLSDRFSAERPKGSFSTLEIQRTEQGDSAMYLCASSPRGIGETQYFGPGTRLLVL.

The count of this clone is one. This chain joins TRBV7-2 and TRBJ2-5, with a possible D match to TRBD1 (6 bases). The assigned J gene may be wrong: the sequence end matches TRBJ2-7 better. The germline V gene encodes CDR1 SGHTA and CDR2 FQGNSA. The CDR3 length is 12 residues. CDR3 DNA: TGTGCCAGCAGGAACAGGGCCCACGAGCAGTACTTC. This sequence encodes CASRNRAHEQYF.

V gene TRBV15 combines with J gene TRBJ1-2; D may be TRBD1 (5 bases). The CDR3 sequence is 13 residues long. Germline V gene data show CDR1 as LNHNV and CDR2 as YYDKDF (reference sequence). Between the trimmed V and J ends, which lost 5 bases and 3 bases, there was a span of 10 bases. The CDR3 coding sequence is TGTGCCACCAGCGGACGGGACTACTATGGCTACACCTTC. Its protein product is CATSGRDYYGYTF.

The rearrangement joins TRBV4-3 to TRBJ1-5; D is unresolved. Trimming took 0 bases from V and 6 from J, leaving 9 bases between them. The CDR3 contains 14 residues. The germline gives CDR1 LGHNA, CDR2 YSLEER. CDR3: CASSQEAGSQPQHF. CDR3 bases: TGCGCCAGCAGCCAAGAAGCTGGGAGTCAGCCCCAGCATTTT.

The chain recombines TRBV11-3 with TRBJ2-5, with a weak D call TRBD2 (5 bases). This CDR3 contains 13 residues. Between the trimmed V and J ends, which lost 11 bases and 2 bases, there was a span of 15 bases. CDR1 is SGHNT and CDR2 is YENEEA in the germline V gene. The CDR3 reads CAEKQRIQETQYF. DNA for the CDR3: TGTGCCGAAAAACAGCGGATACAAGAGACCCAGTACTTC.

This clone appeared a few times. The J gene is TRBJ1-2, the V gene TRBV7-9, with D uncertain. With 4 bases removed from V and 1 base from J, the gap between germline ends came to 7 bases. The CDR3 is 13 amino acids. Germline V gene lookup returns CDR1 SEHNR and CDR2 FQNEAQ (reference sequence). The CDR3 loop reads CASSWGVNYGYTF. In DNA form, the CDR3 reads TGTGCCAGCAGCTGGGGAGTTAACTATGGCTACACCTTC.

The CDR3 DNA follows: TGTGCCAGTAGTATAGGGGCCTCGAACACTGAAGCTTTCTTT. This codes for CASSIGASNTEAFF. The chain links TRBV19 to TRBJ1-1; D gene ambiguous. The germline V and J ends were trimmed by 1 base and 1 base, with 7 bases remaining between them. Germline V gene sequence: CDR1 LNHDA, CDR2 SQIVND (reference sequence). The CDR3 loop spans 14 amino acids.

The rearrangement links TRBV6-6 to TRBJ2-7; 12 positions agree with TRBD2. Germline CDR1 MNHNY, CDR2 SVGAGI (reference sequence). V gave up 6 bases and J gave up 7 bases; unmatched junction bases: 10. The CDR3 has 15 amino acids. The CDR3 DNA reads TGTGCCAGCAGGCAAAGGACTAGCGGGGCGGGGGAGCAGTACTTC. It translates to CASRQRTSGAGEQYF.

CDR3 amino acids: CATSDPGGLGNEQFF. The CDR3 DNA follows: TGTGCCACCAGCGACCCGGGGGGGCTGGGGAATGAGCAGTTCTTC. V is TRBV15 and J is TRBJ2-1; TRBD2 matches at 8 bases. Germline V lookup: CDR1 LNHNV, CDR2 YYDKDF (reference sequence). The CDR3 has 15 residues. V gave up 5 bases and J gave up 7 bases; unmatched junction bases: 10.

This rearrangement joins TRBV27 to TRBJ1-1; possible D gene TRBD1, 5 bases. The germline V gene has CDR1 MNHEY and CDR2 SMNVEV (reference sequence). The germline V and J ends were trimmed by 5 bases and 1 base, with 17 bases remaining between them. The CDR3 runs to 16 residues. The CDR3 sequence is CASSPNGRQRNTEAFF. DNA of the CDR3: TGTGCCAGCAGTCCTAACGGGCGACAGAGGAACACTGAAGCTTTCTTT.

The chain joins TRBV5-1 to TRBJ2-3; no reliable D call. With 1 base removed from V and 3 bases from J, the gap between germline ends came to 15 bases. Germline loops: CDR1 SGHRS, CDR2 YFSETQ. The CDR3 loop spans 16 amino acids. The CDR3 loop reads CASSLSDAGGTDTQYF. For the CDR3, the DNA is TGCGCCAGCAGCTTGTCCGACGCCGGCGGAACAGATACGCAGTATTTT.

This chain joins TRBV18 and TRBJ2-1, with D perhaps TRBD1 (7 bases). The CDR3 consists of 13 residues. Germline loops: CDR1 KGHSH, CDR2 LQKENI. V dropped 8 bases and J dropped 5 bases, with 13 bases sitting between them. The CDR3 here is CASLRDSNNEQFF. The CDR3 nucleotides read TGTGCCAGCCTGCGGGACAGCAACAATGAGCAGTTCTTC.

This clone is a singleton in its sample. The CDR3 reads CASSSRDRGSFKEQYF. CDR3 coding DNA: TGTGCCAGCAGTTCCCGGGACAGGGGATCATTCAAGGAGCAGTACTTC. The V call is TRBV6-5, the J call TRBJ2-7, with TRBD1 matching over 10 bases. The germline gives CDR1 MNHEY, CDR2 SVGAGI. The CDR3 runs 16 residues. Unmatched junction bases numbered 13, after V lost 4 bases and J lost 7 bases.

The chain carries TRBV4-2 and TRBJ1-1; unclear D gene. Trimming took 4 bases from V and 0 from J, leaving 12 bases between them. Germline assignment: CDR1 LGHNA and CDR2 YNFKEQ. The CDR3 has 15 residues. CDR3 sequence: CASSPRHLMNTEAFF. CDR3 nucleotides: TGTGCCAGCAGCCCCCGACACCTTATGAACACTGAAGCTTTCTTT.

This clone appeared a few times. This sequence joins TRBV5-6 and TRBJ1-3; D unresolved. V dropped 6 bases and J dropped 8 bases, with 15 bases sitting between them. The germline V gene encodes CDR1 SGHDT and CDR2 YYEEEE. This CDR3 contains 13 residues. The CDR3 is CASTFGLRDTIYF. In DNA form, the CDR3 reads TGTGCCAGCACCTTCGGGCTGAGGGACACCATATATTTT. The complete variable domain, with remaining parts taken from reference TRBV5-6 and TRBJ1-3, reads DAGVTQSPTHLIKTRGQQVTLRCSPKSGHDTVSWYQQALGQGPQFIFQYYEEEERQRGNFPDRFSGHQFPNYSSELNVNALLLGDSALYLCASTFGLRDTIYFGEGSWLTVV.

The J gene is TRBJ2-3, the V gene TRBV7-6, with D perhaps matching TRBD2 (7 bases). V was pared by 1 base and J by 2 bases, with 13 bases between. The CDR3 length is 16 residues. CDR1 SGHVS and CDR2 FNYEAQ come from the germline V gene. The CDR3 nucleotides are TGTGCCAGCAGCTTAGTGGGGGGGCCAGACACAGATACGCAGTATTTT. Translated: CASSLVGGPDTDTQYF.

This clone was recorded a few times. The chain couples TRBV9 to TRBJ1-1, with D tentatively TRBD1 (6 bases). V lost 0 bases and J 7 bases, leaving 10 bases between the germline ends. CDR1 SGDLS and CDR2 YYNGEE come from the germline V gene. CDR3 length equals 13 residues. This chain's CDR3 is CASSVVGGGEAFF. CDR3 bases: TGTGCCAGCAGCGTAGTAGGGGGGGGTGAAGCTTTCTTT.

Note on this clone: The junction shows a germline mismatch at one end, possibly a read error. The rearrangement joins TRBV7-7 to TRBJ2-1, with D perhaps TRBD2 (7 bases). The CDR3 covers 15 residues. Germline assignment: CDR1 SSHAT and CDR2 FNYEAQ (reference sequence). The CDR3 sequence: CASSLGGPREGEQFF. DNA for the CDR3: TGTGCTAGCAGCCTCGGGGGGCCTCGTGAGGGTGAGCAGTTCTTC.

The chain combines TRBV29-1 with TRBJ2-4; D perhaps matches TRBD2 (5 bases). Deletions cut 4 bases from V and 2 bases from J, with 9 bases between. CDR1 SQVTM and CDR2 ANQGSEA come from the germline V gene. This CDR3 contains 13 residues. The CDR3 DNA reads TGCAGCGTTGGGGCCGGGACCAAAAACATTCAGTACTTC. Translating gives CSVGAGTKNIQYF. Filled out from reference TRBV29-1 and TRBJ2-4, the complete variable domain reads SAVISQKPSRDICQRGTSLTIQCQVDSQVTMMFWYRQQPGQSLTLIATANQGSEATYESGFVIDKFPISRPNLTFSTLTVSNMSPEDSSIYLCSVGAGTKNIQYFGAGTRLSVL.

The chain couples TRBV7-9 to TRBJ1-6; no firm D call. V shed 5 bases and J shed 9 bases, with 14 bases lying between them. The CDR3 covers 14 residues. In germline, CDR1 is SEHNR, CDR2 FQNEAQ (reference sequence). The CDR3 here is CASSRRDGFSPLHF. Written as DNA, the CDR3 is TGTGCCAGCAGCCGCCGGGATGGGTTTTCACCCCTCCACTTT.

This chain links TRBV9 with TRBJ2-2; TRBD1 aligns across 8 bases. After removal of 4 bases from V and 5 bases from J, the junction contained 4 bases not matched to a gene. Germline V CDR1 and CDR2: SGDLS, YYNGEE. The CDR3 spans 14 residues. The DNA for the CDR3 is TGTGCCAGCAGCTCCGACAGGGGAACCGGGGAGCTGTTTTTT. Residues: CASSSDRGTGELFF.

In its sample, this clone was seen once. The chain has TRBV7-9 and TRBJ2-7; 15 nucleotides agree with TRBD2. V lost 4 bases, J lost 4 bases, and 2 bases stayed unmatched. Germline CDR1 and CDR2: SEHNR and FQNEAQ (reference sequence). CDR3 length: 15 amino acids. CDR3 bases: TGTGCCAGCAGCTCCGGGACTAGCGGGGGGTACGAGCAGTACTTC. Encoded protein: CASSSGTSGGYEQYF.

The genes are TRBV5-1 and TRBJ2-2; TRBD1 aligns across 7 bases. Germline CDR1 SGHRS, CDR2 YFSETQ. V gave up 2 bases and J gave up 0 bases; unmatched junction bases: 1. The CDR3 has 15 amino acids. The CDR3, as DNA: TGCGCCAGCAGCTTTCAGGGGGCGAACACCGGGGAGCTGTTTTTT. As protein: CASSFQGANTGELFF.

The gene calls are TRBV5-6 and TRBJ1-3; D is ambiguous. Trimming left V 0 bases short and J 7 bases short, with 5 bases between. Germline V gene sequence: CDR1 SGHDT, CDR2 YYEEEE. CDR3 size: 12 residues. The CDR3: CASSLASNTIYF. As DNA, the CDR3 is TGTGCCAGCAGCTTGGCCTCGAACACCATATATTTT.

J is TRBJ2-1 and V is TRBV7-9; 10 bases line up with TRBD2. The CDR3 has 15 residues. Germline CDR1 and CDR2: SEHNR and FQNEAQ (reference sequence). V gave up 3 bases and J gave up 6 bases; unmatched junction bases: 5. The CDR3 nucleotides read TGTGCCAGCAGCTTTTGGGCTAGCGGGGGCAATGAGCAGTTCTTC. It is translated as CASSFWASGGNEQFF.

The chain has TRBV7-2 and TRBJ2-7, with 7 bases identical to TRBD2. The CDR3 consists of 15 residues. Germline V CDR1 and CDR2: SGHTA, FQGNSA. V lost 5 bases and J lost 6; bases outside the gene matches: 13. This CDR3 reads CASSPTVLGTTEQYF. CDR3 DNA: TGTGCCAGCAGCCCCACAGTGTTAGGGACTACCGAGCAGTACTTC.

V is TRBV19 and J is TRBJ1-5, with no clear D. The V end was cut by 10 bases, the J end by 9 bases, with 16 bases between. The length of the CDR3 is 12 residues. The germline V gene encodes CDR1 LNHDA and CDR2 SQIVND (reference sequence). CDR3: CATSGGRGPQHF. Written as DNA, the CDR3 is TGTGCCACTTCCGGTGGGAGAGGGCCCCAGCATTTT.

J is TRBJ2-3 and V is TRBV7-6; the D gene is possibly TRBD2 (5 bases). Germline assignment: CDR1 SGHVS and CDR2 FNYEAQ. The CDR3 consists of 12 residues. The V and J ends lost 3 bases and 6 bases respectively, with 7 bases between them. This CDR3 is CASSLSSDTQYF. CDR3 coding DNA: TGTGCCAGCAGCTTGTCTAGCGATACGCAGTATTTT.